The 4 T cell receptor beta chains below come from one sample, sequenced in a study of T cells in Graves' hyperthyroidism and ophthalmopathy. TCR beta CDR3 region amplification was performed from RNA transcripts. The HTBI primer set drove a first-round RT-PCR of the TCR CDR3. TCRdb ran MiXCR on the multiplex PCR reads and lists one entry per CDR3 protein. The sample yields around 450,000 distinct CDR3 sequences, less than 20% seen once. Sequences were obtained from blood. These TCRs come from a woman under 30 with Graves' hyperthyroidism.

The chain recombines TRBV2 with TRBJ1-6; no clear D. The CDR3 runs 13 residues. Trimming shortened V by 8 bases and J by 1 base, and 6 bases separated the two germline ends. Germline V gene data show CDR1 as SNHLY and CDR2 as FYNNEI. DNA of the CDR3: TGTGCCAGCCACGGGTCCTATAATTCACCCCTCCACTTT. It translates to CASHGSYNSPLHF.

This clonotype appeared a few times. The chain links TRBV6-5 to TRBJ2-2; D unclear. Per the germline V gene, CDR1 is MNHEY and CDR2 is SVGAGI. The CDR3 consists of 13 residues. V dropped 0 bases and J dropped 6 bases, with 5 bases sitting between them. This chain's CDR3 is CASSYSASGELFF. The CDR3, as DNA: TGTGCCAGCAGTTACTCGGCCTCCGGGGAGCTGTTTTTT.

A single count supports this clonotype. The chain is built from TRBV19 and TRBJ2-1; TRBD2 is a possible D gene (6 bases). The V gene lost 3 bases and the J gene lost 9 bases, with 18 bases spanning the gap. CDR1 LNHDA and CDR2 SQIVND come from the germline V gene (reference sequence). This CDR3 has 15 amino acids. In DNA form, the CDR3 reads TGTGCCAGTAGTATGCGGGGTATGCCGATGGGTGAGCAGTTCTTC. It is translated as CASSMRGMPMGEQFF.

This clonotype was recorded at least ten times. The chain has TRBV7-6 and TRBJ2-1; 9 bases line up with TRBD2. V gave up 2 bases and J gave up 3 bases; unmatched junction bases: 14. From germline, CDR1 is SGHVS and CDR2 FNYEAQ. The length of the CDR3 is 19 residues. CDR3 protein: CASSLRVGPSGEVYNEQFF. CDR3 DNA: TGTGCCAGCAGCTTAAGGGTAGGTCCTAGCGGGGAGGTCTACAATGAGCAGTTCTTC.